The clone carrying this T cell receptor (beta chain) was counted between two and nine times. The antigen is not known. This entry is derived from a study of T-cell memory formation after mild COVID-19. Study as a whole: Most TCR clusters belonged to a single donor. General study points: Those CD4+ clones that contracted were mainly in CM and EM (CD8+ ones in EMRA). The second-wave clones peaking on day 37 were not confirmed as SARS-CoV-2-specific.

The TCR alpha and TCR beta cDNA libraries, bearing sample barcodes and UMIs, were generated by 5'RACE using constant-segment primers. In TCRdb, the 5' RACE reads were re-called with MiXCR into one record per CDR3 protein. Seen here are under 650,000 distinct CDR3 sequences, about a sixth observed once, and the top ten hold 12%. Trimming took off 2 bases at V and 1 base at J, with 7 bases between the two ends. From germline, CDR1 is SGHVS and CDR2 FNYEAQ. This CDR3 has 14 amino acids. The chain joins TRBV7-6 to TRBJ2-3, with D possibly being TRBD2 (5 bases). Source material: PBMCs or a T cell subset sorted from them (not recorded which). The sequence derives from an adult woman who had mild COVID-19 (a few samples of this study predate the infection). Cell type and time point are not known. The CDR3 region is CASSLLRGTDTQYF. In DNA, the CDR3 is TGTGCCAGCAGCTTACTGCGGGGCACAGATACGCAGTATTTT.